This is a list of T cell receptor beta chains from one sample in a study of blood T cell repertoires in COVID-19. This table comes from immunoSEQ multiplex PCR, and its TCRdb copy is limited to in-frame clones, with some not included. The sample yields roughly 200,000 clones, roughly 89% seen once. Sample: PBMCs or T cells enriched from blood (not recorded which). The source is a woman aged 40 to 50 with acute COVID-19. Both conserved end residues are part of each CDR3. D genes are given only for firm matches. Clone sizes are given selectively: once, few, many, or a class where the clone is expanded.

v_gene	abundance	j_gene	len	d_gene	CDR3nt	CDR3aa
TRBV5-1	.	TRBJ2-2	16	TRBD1	TGCGCCAGCAGCCTACGCGAGGCAGGGGGCGGCGGGGAGCTGTTTTTT	CASSLREAGGGGELFF
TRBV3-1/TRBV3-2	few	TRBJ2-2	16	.	TGTGCCAGCAGCCAAGAAGGGGCTTTCGGAACCGGGGAGCTGTTTTTT	CASSQEGAFGTGELFF
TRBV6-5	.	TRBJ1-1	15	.	TGTGCCAGCAGTTCTGTAGGGGGGGTGAACACTGAAGCTTTCTTT	CASSSVGGVNTEAFF
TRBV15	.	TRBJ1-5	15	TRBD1	TGTGCCACCAGCAGGACGGGACAGCGCCATCAGCCCCAGCATTTT	CATSRTGQRHQPQHF
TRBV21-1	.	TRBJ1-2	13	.	TGTGCCAGCAGCAAAGAAGTCGGCTATGGCTACACCTTC	CASSKEVGYGYTF
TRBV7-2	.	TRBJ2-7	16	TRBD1	TGTGCCAGCAGCTTAGCGGGACAGGGAGAGGAGTACGAGCAGTACTTC	CASSLAGQGEEYEQYF
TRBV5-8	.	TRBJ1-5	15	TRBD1	TGTGCCAGCAGCTTTCGCGGGACAGGGTATCAGCCCCAGCATTTT	CASSFRGTGYQPQHF
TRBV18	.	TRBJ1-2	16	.	TGTGCCAGCTCTACCGGGACAACTACAATGACGAATGGCTACACCTTC	CASSTGTTTMTNGYTF
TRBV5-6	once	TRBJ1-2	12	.	TGTGCCAGTGCGCCAGGTCACTATGGCTACACCTTC	CASAPGHYGYTF
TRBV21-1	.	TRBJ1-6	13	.	TGTGCCAGCAGGGGGAGACAGGGGTTCCCCCTCCACTTT	CASRGRQGFPLHF
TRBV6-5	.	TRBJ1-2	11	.	TGTGCCAGCACTAAGTCAGGGCGAGACACCTTC	CASTKSGRDTF
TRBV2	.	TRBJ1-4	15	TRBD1	TGTGCCAGCAGGGTACAGGGGAACCCCAATGAAAAACTGTTTTTT	CASRVQGNPNEKLFF
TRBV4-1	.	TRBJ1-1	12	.	TGCGCCAGCAGCTTTTTAGACACTGAAGCTTTCTTT	CASSFLDTEAFF
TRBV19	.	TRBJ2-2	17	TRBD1	TGTGCCAGTAGTATGAGGACAGGGGGCGCGAACACCGGGGAGCTGTTTTTT	CASSMRTGGANTGELFF
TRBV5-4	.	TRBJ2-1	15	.	TGTGCCAGCAGCCCAAACAGGGGACTTTACAATGAGCAGTTCTTC	CASSPNRGLYNEQFF
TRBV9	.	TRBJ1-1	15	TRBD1	TGTGCCAGCAGCCCACAGGGGGAACTGGCCACTGAAGCTTTCTTT	CASSPQGELATEAFF
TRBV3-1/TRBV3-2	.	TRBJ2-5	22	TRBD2	TGTGCCAGCAGCCAAGATGGATCAGGGACTAGCCCGCGGGGATTCCCCCAAGAGACCCAGTACTTC	CASSQDGSGTSPRGFPQETQYF
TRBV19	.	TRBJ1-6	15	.	TGTGCCAGTAGTACACGACAGGCCTATAATTCACCCCTCCACTTT	CASSTRQAYNSPLHF
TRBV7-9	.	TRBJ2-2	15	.	TGTGCCAGCAGCTTAGCTACCGGGAACACCGGGGAGCTGTTTTTT	CASSLATGNTGELFF
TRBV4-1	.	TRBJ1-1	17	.	TGCGCCAGCAGCCATACCATATTGCGGGCACTGAACACTGAAGCTTTCTTT	CASSHTILRALNTEAFF
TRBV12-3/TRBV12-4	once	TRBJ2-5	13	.	TGTGCCAGCAGCCCGAGCGGGCAAGAGACCCAGTACTTC	CASSPSGQETQYF
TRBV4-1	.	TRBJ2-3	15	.	TGCGCCAGCAGCCAAGAAGGAGGGCCCACAGATACGCAGTATTTT	CASSQEGGPTDTQYF
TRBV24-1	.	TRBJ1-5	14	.	TGTGCCACCAGTGAGGGCCCGGTAGGTCAGCCCCAGCATTTT	CATSEGPVGQPQHF
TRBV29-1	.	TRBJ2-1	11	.	TGCAGCGTGGAATTAGCGTTTGAGCAGTTCTTC	CSVELAFEQFF
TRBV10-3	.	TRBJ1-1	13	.	TGTGCCATCAGACCGGGACAGAACACTGAAGCTTTCTTT	CAIRPGQNTEAFF
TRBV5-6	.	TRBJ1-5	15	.	TGTGCCAGCAGCTTGGGCAGATACAGCAATCAGCCCCAGCATTTT	CASSLGRYSNQPQHF
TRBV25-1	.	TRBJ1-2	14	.	TGTGCCAGCAGTGAATACTCCAGGGTGAGTGGCTACACCTTC	CASSEYSRVSGYTF
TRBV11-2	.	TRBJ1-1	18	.	TGTGCCAGCAGCTTAGTTTCGTATGACACGTTAATGAACACTGAAGCTTTCTTT	CASSLVSYDTLMNTEAFF
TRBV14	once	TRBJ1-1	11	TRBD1	TGTGCCAGCCGACAGGGGGCTGAAGCTTTCTTT	CASRQGAEAFF
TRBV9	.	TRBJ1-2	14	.	TGTGCCAGCAGCGTAGGCCAGGGGAACTATGGCTACACCTTC	CASSVGQGNYGYTF
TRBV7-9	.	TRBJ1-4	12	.	TGTGCCAGCAGCTTGGGCACTGAAAAACTGTTTTTT	CASSLGTEKLFF
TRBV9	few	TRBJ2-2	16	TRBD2	TGTGCCAGCAGCGTCTCTAGCGGGGCGAACACCGGGGAGCTGTTTTTT	CASSVSSGANTGELFF
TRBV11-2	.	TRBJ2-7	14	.	TGTGCCAGCAGCTCTAATAGGGGCTCCTACGAGCAGTACTTC	CASSSNRGSYEQYF